This TCR beta chain was retrieved from a study of T cells in Graves' hyperthyroidism and ophthalmopathy. Study-wide background: It was at initial diagnosis, before any treatment, that peripheral blood was collected.

Blood was drawn at first hyperthyroidism diagnosis, before any ophthalmopathy symptoms. This sample holds PBMCs from approximately 9 ml fresh peripheral blood. This clonotype turned up a few times. A much larger clonotype is one base distant, so this may be a read error. CDR3 length equals 15 residues. Per the germline V gene, CDR1 is SGHAT and CDR2 is FQNNGV. V lost 1 base, J lost 5 bases, and 12 bases lay in between. Amplification of TCR beta CDR3 regions was performed using RNA transcripts as template. A set of HTBI primers served as the primers for a first-round RT-PCR of the TCR CDR3. TCRdb passed the multiplex PCR reads through MiXCR, listing each CDR3 protein once. The table shows 650,000 to 850,000 distinct CDR3 sequences, with roughly 20% occurring only once.

This TCR came from a woman between 45 and 65 years old with Graves' hyperthyroidism that later progressed to Graves' ophthalmopathy. This chain links TRBV11-2 with TRBJ2-1, with a possible D match to TRBD2 (6 bases). Sequencing input: blood. The CDR3 protein is CASSLASARNNEQFF. The CDR3 region has the DNA TGTGCCAGCAGCTTAGCTAGCGCGCGCAACAATGAGCAGTTCTTC.